The 20 T cell receptor beta chains below come from one sample, sequenced in a study of shared clonotypes between healthy human individuals. Here immunoSEQ multiplex PCR was the method, and the copy in TCRdb shows in-frame clones only, minus some. Of about 680,000 clones in the sample, around 73% are singletons; the top ten hold roughly 2%. The sample consisted of memory CD4+ T cells sorted from blood. Subset meaning: CD45RA-negative fraction. The origin of the receptors is a woman aged 25 to 39 in good health.

The chain has TRBV28 and TRBJ2-4; no definite D call. The germline gives CDR1 MDHEN, CDR2 SYDVKM. Trimming took off 1 base at V and 1 base at J, with 11 bases between the two ends. CDR3 length equals 16 residues. CDR3 sequence reads: CASSLFEGLAKNIQYF. As DNA, the CDR3 is TGTGCCAGCAGTTTATTCGAAGGGTTGGCCAAAAACATTCAGTACTTC.

The chain carries TRBV6-6 and TRBJ2-6, with 8 positions matching TRBD2. V was pared by 6 bases and J by 3 bases, with 4 bases of the junction left unmatched. Germline V gives CDR1 MNHNY, CDR2 SVGAGI (reference sequence). CDR3 size: 15 residues. Written as DNA, the CDR3 is TGTGCCAGCAGGCACGGGGGGGATGGGGCCAACGTCCTGACTTTC. Amino acid sequence: CASRHGGDGANVLTF.

V is TRBV5-5 and J is TRBJ2-4, with D maybe TRBD1 (6 bases). Trimming took off 0 bases at V and 5 bases at J, with 12 bases between the two ends. This CDR3 has 15 amino acids. Germline-derived CDR1 and CDR2 are SGHKS and YYEKEE (reference sequence). DNA of the CDR3: TGTGCCAGCAGCTTGGGGACAGTACTCCAAAACATTCAGTACTTC. This translates into CASSLGTVLQNIQYF.

The chain joins TRBV6-5 to TRBJ2-5; D might be TRBD2 (5 bases). Germline CDR1 is MNHEY and CDR2 is SVGAGI. With 5 bases removed from V and 5 bases from J, the gap between germline ends came to 6 bases. The CDR3 is 11 amino acids. The CDR3 spells CASSTGETQYF. The DNA of the CDR3 is TGTGCCAGCAGTACGGGGGAGACCCAGTACTTC.

Comments on this clone: Within the sample, other DNA sequences also encode this same CDR3. The J gene is TRBJ2-3, the V gene TRBV28, with a weak D call TRBD2 (6 bases). The length of the CDR3 is 14 residues. V shed 6 bases and J shed 0 bases, with 10 bases lying between them. Per the germline V gene, CDR1 is MDHEN and CDR2 is SYDVKM. The chain's CDR3 is CASSRGLSTDTQYF. CDR3 nucleotides: TGTGCCAGCAGCCGGGGACTTAGCACAGATACGCAGTATTTT.

V and J are TRBV27 and TRBJ2-7, with 7 bases fitting TRBD2. Germline values: CDR1 MNHEY, CDR2 SMNVEV (reference sequence). The CDR3 sequence is 14 residues long. V lost 2 bases, J lost 3 bases, and 4 bases stayed unmatched. As DNA, the CDR3 is TGTGCCAGCAGTTTAGCGGGAGCTAACTACGAGCAGTACTTC. This codes for CASSLAGANYEQYF.

The chain employs TRBV5-3 and TRBJ2-5; 8 bases align to TRBD1. TRBV5-3 is reported as an ORF; its role is uncertain. CDR3 length: 18 residues. V was pared by 0 bases and J by 0 bases, with 10 bases of the junction left unmatched. The CDR3 sequence is CARSLARMDRANQETQYF. The CDR3 DNA reads TGTGCCAGAAGCTTGGCCCGGATGGACAGGGCGAACCAAGAGACCCAGTACTTC.

The rearrangement uses TRBV5-4 and TRBJ2-2, with 7 nucleotides matching TRBD1. This CDR3 is 13 amino acids long. Per the germline V gene, CDR1 is SGHNT and CDR2 is YYREEE (reference sequence). V dropped 2 bases and J dropped 6; count of bases not matched to a gene: 1. The CDR3 reads CASSLQGSGELFF. The CDR3, as DNA: TGTGCCAGCAGCTTACAGGGGTCCGGGGAGCTGTTTTTT.

The chain employs TRBV4-1 and TRBJ2-2; 9 positions match TRBD2. Germline-derived CDR1 and CDR2 are MGHRA and YSYEKL. V lost 1 base and J lost 1; bases outside the gene matches: 4. CDR3 length: 17 residues. Written as DNA, the CDR3 is TGCGCCAGCAGCCAAGTGGGACTAGCCCTGAACACCGGGGAGCTGTTTTTT. Protein: CASSQVGLALNTGELFF.

The V call is TRBV6-5, the J call TRBJ2-3; D call uncertain. CDR1 is MNHEY and CDR2 is SVGAGI in the germline V gene. This CDR3 spans 11 amino acids. Trimming removed 4 bases at V and 6 bases at J, with 5 bases between. The CDR3 nucleotides are TGTGCCAGCAGTTCCCGGGATACGCAGTATTTT. It specifies CASSSRDTQYF.

The chain joins TRBV30 to TRBJ1-6; no clear D. The CDR3 covers 12 residues. V was clipped by 2 bases and J by 8 bases, with 7 bases between them. In germline, CDR1 is GTSNPN, CDR2 SVGIG (reference sequence). The chain's CDR3 is CAWSPMYSPLHF. The CDR3 bases are TGTGCCTGGAGTCCAATGTATTCACCCCTCCACTTT. The entire variable domain, with the rest obtained from reference TRBV30 and TRBJ1-6, is as follows: SQTIHQWPATLVQPVGSPLSLECTVEGTSNPNLYWYRQAAGRGLQLLFYSVGIGQISSEVPQNLSASRPQDRQFILSSKKLLLSDSGFYLCAWSPMYSPLHFGNGTRLTVT.

This rearrangement joins TRBV11-2 to TRBJ1-1; D is unresolved. This CDR3 region has 14 residues. CDR1 SGHAT and CDR2 FQNNGV come from the germline V gene. V gave up 7 bases and J gave up 0 bases, with 12 bases separating them. CDR3 amino acids: CASTPSTVNTEAFF. CDR3 bases: TGTGCCAGCACCCCCTCGACGGTGAACACTGAAGCTTTCTTT.

This clone appeared a few times. This chain connects TRBV6-6 to TRBJ2-4, with a possible D match to TRBD1 (5 bases). There are 12 residues in the CDR3. Trimming shortened V by 5 bases and J by 8 bases, and 10 bases separated the two germline ends. CDR1 and CDR2 (germline): MNHNY, SVGAGI (reference sequence). CDR3 protein: CASSEQGYIQYF. CDR3 nucleotide sequence: TGTGCCAGCAGTGAGCAGGGTTACATTCAGTACTTC.

The V and J genes are TRBV10-3 and TRBJ2-7; 7 bases are shared with TRBD1. The V gene end was trimmed by 7 bases and the J gene end by 3 bases; junction bases not matched to a gene: 3. Germline CDR1 ENHRY, CDR2 SYGVKD. The CDR3 sequence is 12 residues long. As DNA, the CDR3 is TGTGCCATCAAGGGGGACAGCTACGAGCAGTACTTC. It encodes CAIKGDSYEQYF.

About this clone itself: In the same sample, other DNA sequences code for this CDR3. This chain connects TRBV5-1 to TRBJ2-2; TRBD1 matches 9 bases. Germline CDR1 and CDR2: SGHRS and YFSETQ. The CDR3 has 15 residues. The V and J ends lost 4 bases and 3 bases, in that order; junction bases with no gene match: 4. This chain's CDR3 is CASSQGDRDTGELFF. In DNA form, the CDR3 reads TGCGCCAGCAGCCAAGGGGACAGGGACACCGGGGAGCTGTTTTTT.

This clone was recorded many times. The chain links TRBV2 to TRBJ2-7; 9 nucleotides agree with TRBD2. Germline CDR1 is SNHLY and CDR2 is FYNNEI. V gave up 2 bases and J gave up 3 bases; unmatched junction bases: 8. The CDR3 loop spans 16 amino acids. The CDR3 reads CASSEQLAGTLYEQYF. CDR3 coding DNA: TGTGCCAGCAGTGAACAACTAGCGGGTACCCTCTACGAGCAGTACTTC. Supplemented by reference TRBV2 and TRBJ2-7, the full variable domain reads EPEVTQTPSHQVTQMGQEVILRCVPISNHLYFYWYRQILGQKVEFLVSFYNNEISEKSEIFDDQFSVERPDGSNFTLKIRSTKLEDSAMYFCASSEQLAGTLYEQYFGPGTRLTVT.

The chain recombines TRBV9 with TRBJ2-6; D is undetermined. The CDR3 has 14 amino acids. Germline assignment: CDR1 SGDLS and CDR2 YYNGEE. Trimming cost V 3 bases and J 4 bases, with 8 bases left between them. CDR3 in amino acids: CASSAQRGANVLTF. The DNA of the CDR3 is TGTGCCAGCAGCGCCCAGAGGGGGGCCAACGTCCTGACTTTC.

In its sample, this clone was seen a few times. This rearrangement joins TRBV30 to TRBJ2-5; 13 bases fit TRBD2. The germline gives CDR1 GTSNPN, CDR2 SVGIG (reference sequence). Trimming removed 0 bases from V and 5 bases from J; junction bases left unmatched: 3. This CDR3 spans 15 amino acids. The CDR3 loop is CAWSVGLAGTETQYF. CDR3 DNA sequence: TGTGCCTGGAGTGTGGGACTAGCGGGAACGGAGACCCAGTACTTC.

V usage is TRBV10-3 and J usage is TRBJ2-1; 9 bases map to TRBD2. The V and J ends lost 3 bases and 4 bases, in that order; junction bases with no gene match: 7. In germline, CDR1 is ENHRY, CDR2 SYGVKD. There are 16 residues in the CDR3. The CDR3 DNA follows: TGTGCCATCAGTGAACCGACTAGCGGACCGTACAATGAGCAGTTCTTC. It is translated as CAISEPTSGPYNEQFF.

J is TRBJ1-5 and V is TRBV19; a weak D match, TRBD1 (6 bases). Between the trimmed V and J ends, which lost 6 bases and 3 bases, there was a span of 15 bases. The CDR3 has 15 amino acids. Germline V gives CDR1 LNHDA, CDR2 SQIVND (reference sequence). The CDR3 region is CASSVGGAINQPQHF. As DNA, the CDR3 is TGTGCCAGTAGCGTCGGGGGGGCCATCAATCAGCCCCAGCATTTT.